Each of the 15 T cell receptor beta chains below was sequenced from the same sample in a study of early T cells in non-severe SARS-CoV-2 infection. TCRdb fed the 5' RACE reads into MiXCR, producing one record per CDR3 protein. This sample has about 63,000 distinct CDR3 sequences; 10% to 15% occur once, and the top ten carry about 4.3%. The sample comprised whole blood. Receptors originate from an adult who was a healthcare worker with PCR-confirmed SARS-CoV-2 infection or an uninfected control (not recorded which).

In this sample, this clonotype turned up many times. The V call is TRBV5-1, the J call TRBJ2-5, with a possible D match to TRBD2 (5 bases). The V gene lost 1 base and the J gene lost 3 bases, with 7 bases spanning the gap. Germline loops: CDR1 SGHRS, CDR2 YFSETQ. This CDR3 is 13 amino acids long. CDR3 sequence reads: CASSLRTEETQYF. As DNA, the CDR3 is TGCGCCAGCAGCTTGCGGACTGAAGAGACCCAGTACTTC.

Worth noting for this clonotype: A read error is possible here, since a much larger clone lies one base away. Without the conserved terminal phenylalanine or tryptophan, this CDR3 likely stems from a read error. The chain has TRBV7-2 and TRBJ2-7; TRBD1 is a possible D gene (6 bases). V lost 6 bases, J lost 1 base, and 10 bases lay in between. Germline assignment: CDR1 SGHTA and CDR2 FQGNSA. The CDR3 runs 13 residues. In DNA, the CDR3 is TGTGCCAGCAGTTCCGGGACATCCTACGAGCAGTACTCC. Protein sequence: CASSSGTSYEQYS.

J is TRBJ1-4 and V is TRBV3-1; D is undetermined. CDR1 LGHDT and CDR2 YNNKEL come from the germline V gene (reference sequence). V lost 4 bases and J lost 8, with 17 bases in between. The CDR3 covers 15 residues. CDR3 region: CASSPQIEGAEKLFF. CDR3 sequence (DNA): TGTGCCAGCAGCCCCCAAATAGAGGGAGCGGAAAAACTGTTTTTT.

This clonotype was detected many times. The V and J genes are TRBV5-1 and TRBJ1-1; unclear D gene. CDR1 and CDR2 from the germline V gene are SGHRS and YFSETQ. The V gene lost 3 bases and the J gene lost 6 bases, with 15 bases spanning the gap. The CDR3 is 14 amino acids. This CDR3 reads CASSSTTYSAEAFF. CDR3 coding DNA: TGCGCCAGCAGCTCAACCACATACTCCGCTGAAGCTTTCTTT.

This clonotype was found many times. The V and J genes are TRBV11-1 and TRBJ2-2, with D maybe TRBD1 (7 bases). This CDR3 region has 16 residues. CDR1 and CDR2 (germline): SGHAT, FQDESV (reference sequence). V shed 2 bases and J shed 4 bases, with 14 bases lying between them. CDR3 sequence (DNA): TGTGCCAGCAGCTTATTTCAGGGGGGTAGCACCGGGGAGCTGTTTTTT. Its protein product is CASSLFQGGSTGELFF.

V is TRBV6-6 and J is TRBJ2-7; D may match TRBD1 or TRBD2 (5 bases each). With 8 bases removed from V and 3 bases from J, the gap between germline ends came to 14 bases. Germline V gives CDR1 MNHNY, CDR2 SVGAGI (reference sequence). This CDR3 spans 13 amino acids. CDR3 in amino acids: CASLPRGYYEQYF. DNA of the CDR3: TGTGCCAGCCTCCCGAGGGGATACTACGAGCAGTACTTC.

The chain combines TRBV7-9 with TRBJ1-1; no clear D. The V and J ends lost 3 bases and 0 bases respectively, with 11 bases between them. This CDR3 is built from 15 residues. Germline loops: CDR1 SEHNR, CDR2 FQNEAQ (reference sequence). The CDR3 region is CASSFAGDLNTEAFF. DNA of the CDR3: TGTGCCAGCAGCTTCGCCGGAGATTTGAACACTGAAGCTTTCTTT.

Ten or more counts support this clonotype. This rearrangement joins TRBV21-1 to TRBJ1-5; whether TRBD1, the table's D call, matches the DNA was not checked. TRBV21-1 has pseudogene status. The CDR3 runs 14 residues. The CDR3 DNA sequence: TGTGCCAACGACCGGACACATAGCAATCAGCCCCAGCATTTT. This encodes CANDRTHSNQPQHF.

Turning to this clonotype: Since no conserved phenylalanine or tryptophan closes the CDR3, a read error is the likely cause. The chain links TRBV7-9 to TRBJ2-7; D may be TRBD2 (7 bases). CDR3 length equals 16 residues. CDR1 is SEHNR, CDR2 FQNEAQ, per germline (reference sequence). The V end lost 5 bases, the J end lost 3 bases, and 20 bases lay between the germline ends. The CDR3 sequence is CASSQGGGAGHYEQYY. The CDR3 DNA reads as TGTGCCAGCAGCCAAGGGGGGGGAGCAGGGCACTACGAGCAGTACTAC.

This clonotype appeared many times. V is TRBV5-1 and J is TRBJ2-7, with D perhaps TRBD2 (5 bases). V gave up 4 bases and J gave up 1 base, with 9 bases separating them. Germline lookup yields CDR1 SGHRS and CDR2 YFSETQ. The CDR3 has 13 amino acids. This chain's CDR3 is CASSEGSSYEQYF. The CDR3 DNA sequence: TGCGCCAGCAGCGAGGGCTCATCCTACGAGCAGTACTTC. The full variable domain, completed using reference TRBV5-1 and TRBJ2-7, is KAGVTQTPRYLIKTRGQQVTLSCSPISGHRSVSWYQQTPGQGLQFLFEYFSETQRNKGNFPGRFSGRQFSNSRSEMNVSTLELGDSALYLCASSEGSSYEQYFGPGTRLTVT.

Remarks on this clonotype: At one end, the junction sequence differs from germline, possibly due to a read error. The chain recombines TRBV4-2 with TRBJ1-1; D uncertain. Germline V gene lookup returns CDR1 LGHNA and CDR2 YNFKEQ. This CDR3 is built from 12 residues. CDR3 amino acids: CVSSHKNTEAFF. CDR3 DNA sequence: TGTGTCAGCAGTCATAAGAACACTGAAGCTTTCTTT.

This clonotype has a handful of counts. The J gene is TRBJ1-1, the V gene TRBV6-2 or TRBV6-3, with no clear D. The CDR3 runs 12 residues. Germline CDR1 is MNHEY and CDR2 is SVGEGT. The germline V and J ends were trimmed by 5 bases and 4 bases, with 8 bases remaining between them. CDR3 amino acids: CASSAEITEAFF. The CDR3, as DNA: TGTGCCAGCAGTGCAGAAATCACTGAAGCTTTCTTT.

This clonotype appeared many times. The chain couples TRBV7-2 to TRBJ1-2; the match to TRBD1 covers 7 bases. After removal of 4 bases from V and 3 bases from J, the junction contained 2 bases not matched to a gene. Germline loops: CDR1 SGHTA, CDR2 FQGNSA. The CDR3 length is 13 residues. The CDR3 protein is CASSSGQDYGYTF. The CDR3 DNA sequence: TGTGCCAGCAGCTCCGGACAGGACTATGGCTACACCTTC.

The chain employs TRBV3-1 and TRBJ1-1, with TRBD1 matching over 10 bases. The CDR3 has 13 amino acids. V lost 8 bases, J lost 1 base, and 1 base stayed unmatched. Germline V gene sequence: CDR1 LGHDT, CDR2 YNNKEL (reference sequence). CDR3 loop: CASGDRGNTEAFF. The CDR3 DNA follows: TGTGCCAGCGGGGACAGGGGGAACACTGAAGCTTTCTTT. Based on the CDR3 plus reference TRBV3-1 and TRBJ1-1, the full variable domain is DTAVSQTPKYLVTQMGNDKSIKCEQNLGHDTMYWYKQDSKKFLKIMFSYNNKELIINETVPNRFSPKSPDKAHLNLHINSLELGDSAVYFCASGDRGNTEAFFGQGTRLTVV.

This chain joins TRBV20-1 and TRBJ2-5, with TRBD1 matching 9 bases. Trimming cost V 8 bases and J 2 bases; bases outside gene matches: 9. In germline, CDR1 is DFQATT, CDR2 SNEGSKA (reference sequence). The CDR3 runs 14 residues. CDR3 sequence (DNA): TGCAGTTGGCCCGGGACAGGGAATCAAGAGACCCAGTACTTC. It translates to CSWPGTGNQETQYF.